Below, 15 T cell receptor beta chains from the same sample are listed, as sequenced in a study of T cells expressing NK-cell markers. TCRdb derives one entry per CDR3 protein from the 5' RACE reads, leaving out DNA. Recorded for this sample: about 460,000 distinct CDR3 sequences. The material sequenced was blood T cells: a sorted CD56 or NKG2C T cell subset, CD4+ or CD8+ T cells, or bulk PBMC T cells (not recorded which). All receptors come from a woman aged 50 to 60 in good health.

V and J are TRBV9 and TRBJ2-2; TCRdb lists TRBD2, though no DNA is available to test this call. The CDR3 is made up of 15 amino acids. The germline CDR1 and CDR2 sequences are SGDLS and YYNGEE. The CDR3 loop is CASSVASGKVGELFF. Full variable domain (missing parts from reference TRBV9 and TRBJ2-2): DSGVTQTPKHLITATGQRVTLRCSPRSGDLSVYWYQQSLDQGLQFLIQYYNGEERAKGNILERFSAQQFPDLHSELNLSSLELGDSALYFCASSVASGKVGELFFGEGSRLTVL.

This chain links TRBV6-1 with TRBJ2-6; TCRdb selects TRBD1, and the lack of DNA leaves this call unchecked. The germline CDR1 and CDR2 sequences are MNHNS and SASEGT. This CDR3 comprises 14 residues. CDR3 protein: CATRQGPGANVLTF.

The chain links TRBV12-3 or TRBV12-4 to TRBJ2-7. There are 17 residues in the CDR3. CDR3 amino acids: CASSLLLRLTAAGEQYF.

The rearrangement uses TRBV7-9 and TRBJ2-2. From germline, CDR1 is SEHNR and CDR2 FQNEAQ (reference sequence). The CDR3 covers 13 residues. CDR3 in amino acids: CASSFWGERELFF.

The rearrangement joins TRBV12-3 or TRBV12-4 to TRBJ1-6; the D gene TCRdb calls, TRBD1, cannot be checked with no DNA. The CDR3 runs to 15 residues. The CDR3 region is CASSSRGGGDSPLHF.

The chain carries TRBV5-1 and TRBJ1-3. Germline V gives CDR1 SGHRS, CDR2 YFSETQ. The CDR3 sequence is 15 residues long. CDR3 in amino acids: CASSLGATNGNTIYF.

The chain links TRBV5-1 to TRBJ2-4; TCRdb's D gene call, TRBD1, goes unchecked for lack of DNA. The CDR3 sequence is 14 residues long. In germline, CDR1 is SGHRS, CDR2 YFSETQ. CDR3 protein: CASSSRDGENIQYF.

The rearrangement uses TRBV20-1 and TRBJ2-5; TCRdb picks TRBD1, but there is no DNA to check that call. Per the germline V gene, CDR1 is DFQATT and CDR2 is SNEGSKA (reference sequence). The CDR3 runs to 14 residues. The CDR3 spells CSARGGGRGETQYF.

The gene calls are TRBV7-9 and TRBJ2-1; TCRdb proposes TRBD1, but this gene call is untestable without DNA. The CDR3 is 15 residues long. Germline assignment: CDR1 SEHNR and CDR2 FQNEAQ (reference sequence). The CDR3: CASSPPGQGNNEQFF.

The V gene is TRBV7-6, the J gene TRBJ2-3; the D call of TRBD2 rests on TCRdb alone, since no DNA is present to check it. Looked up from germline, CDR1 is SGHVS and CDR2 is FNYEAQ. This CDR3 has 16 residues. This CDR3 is CASSLAPGGVTDTQYF.

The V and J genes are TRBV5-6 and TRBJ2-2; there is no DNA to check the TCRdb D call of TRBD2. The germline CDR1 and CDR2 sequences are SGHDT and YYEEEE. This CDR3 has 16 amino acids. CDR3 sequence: CASSLGLAGVTGELFF.

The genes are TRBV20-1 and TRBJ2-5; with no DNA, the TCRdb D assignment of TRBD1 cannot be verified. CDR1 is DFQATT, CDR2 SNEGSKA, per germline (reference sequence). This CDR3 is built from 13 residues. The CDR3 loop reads CSARDRRQGTQYF.

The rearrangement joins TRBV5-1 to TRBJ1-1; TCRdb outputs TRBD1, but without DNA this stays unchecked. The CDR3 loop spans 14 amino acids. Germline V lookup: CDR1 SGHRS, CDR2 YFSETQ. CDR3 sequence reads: CATGPGHLNTEAFF.

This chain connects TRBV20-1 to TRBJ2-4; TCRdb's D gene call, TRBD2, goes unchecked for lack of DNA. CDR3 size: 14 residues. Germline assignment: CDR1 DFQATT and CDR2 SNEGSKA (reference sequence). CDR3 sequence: CSASTRGAKNIQYF.

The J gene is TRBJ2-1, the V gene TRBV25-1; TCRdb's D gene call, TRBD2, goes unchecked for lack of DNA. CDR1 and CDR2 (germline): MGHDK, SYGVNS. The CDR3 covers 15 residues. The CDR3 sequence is CASSVTSGKLNEQFF.